The rows below give T cell receptor beta chains drawn from one sample of a study of cytomegalovirus exposure and HLA in healthy donors. Sequencing used immunoSEQ multiplex PCR; TCRdb keeps in-frame clones, though not all of them. The sample has a few hundred thousand clones, 80% seen once. Sequences were obtained from PBMCs. Receptors originate from a girl aged 2-9 years in good health and CMV-seronegative. The CDR3 runs from the conserved cysteine through the conserved F or W. The order of the fields is J gene, V gene, clone size, D gene, CDR3 DNA, CDR3 protein. D genes are given only for firm matches. A row's size may be missing; if present it is once, few, many or a size class.

>TRBJ2-1|TRBV19|NA|TRBD2
TGTGCCAGTAAGCCCGCGGGAGAATTGAATGAGCAGTTCTTC
CASKPAGELNEQFF
>TRBJ2-7|TRBV13|NA|NA
TGTGCCAGCAGCTTTTGGACTGCTCTGCACTACGAGCAGTACTTC
CASSFWTALHYEQYF
>TRBJ2-2|TRBV11-2|NA|TRBD2
TGTGCCAGCAGCACCAGCGGGGGAGATTACACCGGGGAGCTGTTTTTT
CASSTSGGDYTGELFF
>TRBJ2-2|TRBV7-3|NA|NA
TGTGCCAGCAGCCCCAGAGGCACCGGGGAGCTGTTTTTT
CASSPRGTGELFF
>TRBJ2-7|TRBV5-5|NA|TRBD2
TGTGCCAGCAGCTTGGGAGGACTAGCGGAGGGGGAATACGAGCAGTACTTC
CASSLGGLAEGEYEQYF
>TRBJ2-7|TRBV7-8|NA|TRBD1
TGTGCCAGCAGCTTAATATACAGGGGCTACGAGCAGTACTTC
CASSLIYRGYEQYF
>TRBJ2-7|TRBV18|NA|TRBD1
TGTGCCAGCTCACCACCGGACAGGGCTTATATCTACGAGCAGTACTTC
CASSPPDRAYIYEQYF
>TRBJ2-2|TRBV5-4|NA|NA
TGTGCCAGCAGCTTGGCACAGAACACCGGGGAGCTGTTTTTT
CASSLAQNTGELFF
>TRBJ1-5|TRBV7-9|few|NA
TGTGCCAGCAGCTTAGGAGGGTCTTGGGGAAATCAGCCCCAGCATTTT
CASSLGGSWGNQPQHF
>TRBJ2-7|TRBV5-6|once|TRBD2
TGTGCCAGCAGCCCCCGGGAGGATATGTCTCTCTACGAGCAGTACTTC
CASSPREDMSLYEQYF
>TRBJ2-7|TRBV9|NA|TRBD2
TGTGCCAGCAGCGTAGTCGGTAGCGGGAGATCGGACGAGCAGTACTTC
CASSVVGSGRSDEQYF
>TRBJ1-4|TRBV13|NA|NA
TGTGCCAGCAGCCCAACAGGGCGGGAGAATGAAAAACTGTTTTTT
CASSPTGRENEKLFF
>TRBJ2-5|TRBV27|few|NA
TGTGCCAGCAGTTTTATCGGGTCCACCCAGTACTTC
CASSFIGSTQYF
>TRBJ1-3|TRBV18|NA|TRBD1
TGTGCCAGCTCACCACCCACAGGGGCCACCATATATTTT
CASSPPTGATIYF
>TRBJ2-3|TRBV5-1|NA|NA
TGCGCCAGCAAGGGGACTGATAGCACAGATACGCAGTATTTT
CASKGTDSTDTQYF
>TRBJ2-1|TRBV18|NA|TRBD2
TGTGCCAGCTCTCACCGGGAGGGCTTCTACAATGAGCAGTTCTTC
CASSHREGFYNEQFF
>TRBJ1-1|TRBV10-3|NA|NA
TGTGCCATCAGTGAGTCCCACCGCTCAGGTTTTCAAACTGAAGCTTTCTTT
CAISESHRSGFQTEAFF
>TRBJ2-3|TRBV19|NA|TRBD2
TGTGCCAGTAGTATAGGACTAGCGGTGTATGGGGGGGGCACAGATACGCAGTATTTT
CASSIGLAVYGGGTDTQYF
>TRBJ1-1|TRBV5-8|NA|TRBD1
TGTGCCAGCAGCTGGAGGACAGGGGGCTGGACTGAAGCTTTCTTT
CASSWRTGGWTEAFF
>TRBJ2-5|TRBV19|few|NA
TGTGCCAGTACCCCGCCGGACCTGGACTTGAAGACCCAGTACTTC
CASTPPDLDLKTQYF
>TRBJ1-6|TRBV27|once|NA
TGTGCCAGCCTTCCCGAAGGCAGGGTGTATTCACCCCTCCACTTT
CASLPEGRVYSPLHF
>TRBJ2-2|TRBV30|NA|NA
TGTGCCTGGAGTCTCCTAGGGGCTAACACCGGGGAGCTGTTTTTT
CAWSLLGANTGELFF
>TRBJ2-7|TRBV2|NA|NA
TGTGCCTGGGAATTGAGCGGACAGCACTACGAGCAGTACTTC
CAWELSGQHYEQYF
>TRBJ1-2|TRBV13|few|TRBD1
TGTGCCAGCAGCTCGACAGGGGACTATGGCTACACCTTC
CASSSTGDYGYTF
>TRBJ1-4|TRBV6-5|NA|NA
TGTGCCAGCAGTGAACGGGGGGGGTCTGAAAAACTGTTTTTT
CASSERGGSEKLFF
>TRBJ1-2|TRBV5-1|NA|NA
TGCGCCAGCAGCTTCACCCGGACAGCGCATCATACTAACTATGGCTACACCTTC
CASSFTRTAHHTNYGYTF
>TRBJ1-5|TRBV28|NA|NA
TGTGCCAGCAGGGTTGGGCTTGGCCAGCCCCAGCATTTT
CASRVGLGQPQHF
>TRBJ1-2|TRBV2|NA|NA
TGTGCCAGCCAAACAGGGCGCGGCTACACCTTC
CASQTGRGYTF
>TRBJ2-1|TRBV19|NA|NA
TGTGCCAGTACCTCATTACGAGAGTACAATGAGCAGTTCTTC
CASTSLREYNEQFF
>TRBJ1-4|TRBV6-1|NA|NA
TGTGCCAGCACTCATACCACAACAAAACTGTTTTTT
CASTHTTTKLFF
>TRBJ2-3|TRBV28|NA|TRBD2
TGTGCCAGCAGGCTAGCGGGGGGGCCCGGCACAGATACGCAGTATTTT
CASRLAGGPGTDTQYF
>TRBJ2-1|TRBV18|NA|TRBD1
TGTGCCAGCTCACGAACCGGACAGGGCGGGGAGCAGTTCTTC
CASSRTGQGGEQFF
>TRBJ2-1|TRBV9|NA|TRBD2
TGTGCCAGCAGCCTCCGACTAGCGGGAGTCGTCCATGAGCAGTTCTTC
CASSLRLAGVVHEQFF
>TRBJ1-1|TRBV18|NA|NA
TGTGCCAGCTCACCACGAGCACCGGTCACTGAAGCTTTCTTT
CASSPRAPVTEAFF
>TRBJ2-4|TRBV7-5|NA|NA
TGTCCACCCGGACAGTTAGCCAAAAACATTCAGTACTTC
CPPGQLAKNIQYF
>TRBJ2-7|TRBV6-5|NA|TRBD1
TGTGCCAGCAGTTTCCAGGGACAGGGAATGTACGAGCAGTACTTC
CASSFQGQGMYEQYF
>TRBJ1-6|TRBV28|NA|TRBD1
TGTGCCAGCAGTTTATGGGACAGGGGTTCACCCCTCCACTTT
CASSLWDRGSPLHF
>TRBJ1-4|TRBV28|NA|TRBD1
TGTGCCAGCAGTTGGGGGACAGGGCCGGCAACTAATGAAAAACTGTTTTTT
CASSWGTGPATNEKLFF
>TRBJ2-2|TRBV7-2|NA|NA
TGTGCCAGCAGCGGACAAGCAGGGGAAAGGGACATCGGGGAGCTGTTTTTT
CASSGQAGERDIGELFF
>TRBJ2-7|TRBV7-8|NA|TRBD2
TGTGCCAGCAGCGTTAGCGGGAGGCGTAGTAAAGGGACTTACGAGCAGTGCTTC
CASSVSGRRSKGTYEQCF
>TRBJ2-7|TRBV30|NA|NA
TGTGCCTGGAGTCGTTTCGAGGGCGGAGACTACGAGCAGTACTTC
CAWSRFEGGDYEQYF
>TRBJ2-1|TRBV7-9|NA|TRBD2
TGTGCCAGCAGCTTAGGCGGGGGGGCGTTCAATGAGCAGTTCTTC
CASSLGGGAFNEQFF
>TRBJ1-2|TRBV7-2|NA|TRBD1
TGTGCCAGCAGCTCGGACATCCATTACCGGGACAGACTGGAGGGCTACACCTTC
CASSSDIHYRDRLEGYTF
>TRBJ2-2|TRBV5-1|NA|NA
TGCGCCAGCAGCTTGGATAGCGGGGAGCTGTTTTTT
CASSLDSGELFF
>TRBJ2-3|TRBV2|NA|TRBD2
TGTGCCAGTAGAGCGGGGGAGAGCACAGATACGCAGTATTTT
CASRAGESTDTQYF
>TRBJ2-3|TRBV7-2|NA|NA
TGTGCCAGCAGCTTAGCGGGAGCAGCAGATACGCAGTATTTT
CASSLAGAADTQYF
>TRBJ2-7|TRBV19|NA|NA
TGTGCCAGTAAGAGTCGGGACGAGCAGTACTTC
CASKSRDEQYF
>TRBJ2-7|TRBV7-3|NA|NA
TGTGCCAGCAGCTTAACGCCAGGTCGGAACGAGCAGTACTTC
CASSLTPGRNEQYF
>TRBJ2-3|TRBV7-2|once|NA
TGTGCCAGCAGCCCGGGACTGGCTAGCACAGATACGCAGTATTTT
CASSPGLASTDTQYF
>TRBJ2-7|TRBV28|NA|NA
TGTGCCAGCAGCAAACAGGCAGGGAAGTTCTACGAGCAGTACTTC
CASSKQAGKFYEQYF
>TRBJ2-1|TRBV2|NA|NA
TGTGCCAGCAGTGAAGGGCCGGGGTTGACTCCCAATGAGCAGTTCTTC
CASSEGPGLTPNEQFF
>TRBJ1-5|TRBV28|NA|NA
TGTGCCAGCAGTTTTCGGTTTCGACAGGTTGATAGCAATCAGCCCCAGCATTTT
CASSFRFRQVDSNQPQHF
>TRBJ1-2|TRBV9|few|NA
TGTGCCAGCAGCCCGGCGGGTGGGGGCCATGGCTACACCTTC
CASSPAGGGHGYTF